The rows below give T cell receptor beta chains drawn from one sample of a study of T-cell reconstitution after alpha-beta-depleted transplantation in children. TCRdb passed the PCR reads through MiXCR, listing each CDR3 protein once. The sample carries about 300,000 distinct CDR3 sequences, around 10% recorded once. Sequenced here: PBMCs, sampled before TCRalphabeta/CD19-depleted stem cell transplant. The receptors here all came from a boy less than two years old with acute myeloid leukemia, due to receive a stem cell transplant. The CDR3 runs from the conserved cysteine through the conserved F or W. Fields, in order: D gene, V gene, clone size, J gene, CDR3 length, CDR3 DNA, CDR3 protein. D genes are given only for firm matches. Clone size is shown for a subset of rows, as once, few, many or a class of expanded clone.

.	TRBV7-6	.	TRBJ2-7	13	TGTGCCAGCAGCTTAGGACAGGATCTCGAGCAGTACTTC	CASSLGQDLEQYF
TRBD2	TRBV10-3	many	TRBJ2-3	16	TGTGCCATCAGAGCGGAACTAGCGGGGGGCACAGATACGCAGTATTTT	CAIRAELAGGTDTQYF
TRBD2	TRBV7-9	few	TRBJ2-7	16	TGTGCCAGCAGCTTAGCCCGGCGGAGGGGAGGGGACGAGCAGTACTTC	CASSLARRRGGDEQYF
.	TRBV3-1	few	TRBJ2-2	15	TGTGCCAGCAGCCAAGAGCCGGACTACCCACGGGAGCTGTTTTTT	CASSQEPDYPRELFF
TRBD2	TRBV4-3	many	TRBJ2-2	19	TGCGCCAGCAGCCAAGGGGGCCTAGCGGGAGGATGGAACACCGGGGAGCTGTTTTTT	CASSQGGLAGGWNTGELFF
.	TRBV7-2	many	TRBJ1-1	14	TGTGCCAGCAGTCTACAGCCACTGAACACTGAAGCTTTCTTT	CASSLQPLNTEAFF
TRBD2	TRBV19	.	TRBJ2-1	16	TGTGCCAGTAGTATCCCCCCTACTAGCGGCTACAATGAGCAGTTCTTC	CASSIPPTSGYNEQFF
.	TRBV7-3	few	TRBJ2-1	15	TGTGCCAGCAGCTTTCGGGGGTCCCTAGGGGATGAGCAGTTCTTC	CASSFRGSLGDEQFF
TRBD2	TRBV5-1	many	TRBJ2-5	15	TGCGCCAGCAGCTTAGCGGGAGGGGTAGGAGAGACCCAGTACTTC	CASSLAGGVGETQYF
.	TRBV7-9	many	TRBJ2-7	12	TGTGCCAGCAGCTTAGTACCCTACGAGCAGTACTTC	CASSLVPYEQYF
TRBD1	TRBV28	.	TRBJ1-2	14	TGTGCCAGCAGAGCCCAGGGGGTGGACTATGGCTACACCTTC	CASRAQGVDYGYTF
TRBD2	TRBV9	.	TRBJ2-1	19	TGTGCCAGCAGCGTAGCTAATTTAGCGGGGGGGCGGGACCTCAATGAGCAGTTCTTC	CASSVANLAGGRDLNEQFF
.	TRBV28	.	TRBJ2-5	13	TGTGCCAGCAGTTTTGAGGGGCAAGAGACCCAGTACTTC	CASSFEGQETQYF
.	TRBV29-1	few	TRBJ2-7	14	TGCAGCGTTGTACGGTCTAGAAAAGGGGGCGAGCAGTACTTC	CSVVRSRKGGEQYF
TRBD2	TRBV18	few	TRBJ2-7	16	TGTGCCAGCTCACCTTCGGTGGCGGGAGGTACCTACGAGCAGTACTTC	CASSPSVAGGTYEQYF
.	TRBV10-3	many	TRBJ2-2	14	TGTGCCATCTCCGGCCAGGGGCCGATCGGGGAGCTGTTTTTT	CAISGQGPIGELFF
TRBD2	TRBV10-2	many	TRBJ2-1	14	TGCGCCAGCAGAAATAGCGGGAGAACCAATGAGCAGTTCTTC	CASRNSGRTNEQFF
TRBD2	TRBV7-2	.	TRBJ2-2	17	TGTGCCAGCAGCTTATATAGCGGGGCCGCGAACACCGGGGAGCTGTTTTTT	CASSLYSGAANTGELFF
.	TRBV24-1	many	TRBJ2-5	13	TGTGCCACCAGCAAGGACAGCCGGGAGACCCAGTACTTC	CATSKDSRETQYF
.	TRBV7-2	many	TRBJ2-2	15	TGTGCCAGCAGCTTAGAAGGGGGGGCCACCGGGGAGCTGTTTTTT	CASSLEGGATGELFF
TRBD1	TRBV5-5	many	TRBJ2-7	15	TGTGCCAGCAGCTTGGAAGGGACAGGGAGCTACGAGCAGTACTTC	CASSLEGTGSYEQYF
.	TRBV7-2	many	TRBJ2-1	14	TGTGCCAGCAGCTTAGGCACCCTCTACAATGAGCAGTTCTTC	CASSLGTLYNEQFF
.	TRBV12-3/TRBV12-4	few	TRBJ2-2	17	TGTGCCAGCAGTTTTTCGGAGACCTTCCCGAACACCGGGGAGCTGTTTTTT	CASSFSETFPNTGELFF
TRBD2	TRBV29-1	few	TRBJ2-5	16	TGCAGCGTTGAAGGAGGGCTAGCGGGAGAGGTAGAGACCCAGTACTTC	CSVEGGLAGEVETQYF
.	TRBV7-2	many	TRBJ1-1	13	TGTGCCAGCAGCTTCAATGGGGACACTGAAGCTTTCTTT	CASSFNGDTEAFF
.	TRBV5-1	.	TRBJ2-1	15	TGCGCCAGCAGCTTGGACTCGCTGCCCTACAATGAGCAGTTCTTC	CASSLDSLPYNEQFF
.	TRBV5-8	few	TRBJ2-7	13	TGTGCCAGCAGCTTGGACAGTTTCTACGAGCAGTACTTC	CASSLDSFYEQYF
TRBD1	TRBV5-1	many	TRBJ1-3	18	TGCGCCAGCAGCTTGCATACCGAGACAGGGTCCTCTGGAAACACCATATATTTT	CASSLHTETGSSGNTIYF
.	TRBV19	.	TRBJ1-3	14	TGTGCCAGTAGTATAGGGAAGAGAGGAAACACCATATATTTT	CASSIGKRGNTIYF
.	TRBV20-1	many	TRBJ2-7	14	TGCAGTGCTAGAGATTGGGGGGCCCCCTACGAGCAGTACTTC	CSARDWGAPYEQYF
TRBD1	TRBV7-6	.	TRBJ2-3	16	TGTGCCAGCAGCTTGAGGACAGGGCCGCCCACAGATACGCAGTATTTT	CASSLRTGPPTDTQYF
.	TRBV28	many	TRBJ2-2	15	TGTGCCAGCAGTTTGACAGGATTCAACACCGGGGAGCTGTTTTTT	CASSLTGFNTGELFF
TRBD1	TRBV5-1	.	TRBJ1-4	15	TGCGCCAGCAGCTCCGACAGGGTGGAAGGTGAAAAACTGTTTTTT	CASSSDRVEGEKLFF
.	TRBV12-3/TRBV12-4	many	TRBJ1-5	12	TGTGCCAGCAGTTTAGGGATAGAGCCCCAGCATTTT	CASSLGIEPQHF
.	TRBV5-1	.	TRBJ2-7	14	TGCGCCAGCAGCTCCTACCGCAGGGGAAACGAGCAGTACTTC	CASSSYRRGNEQYF
.	TRBV5-1	many	TRBJ2-3	13	TGCGCCAGCAGCTTGGAGGCGGAAACTACGCAGTATTTT	CASSLEAETTQYF
.	TRBV5-1	many	TRBJ1-3	17	TGCGCCAGCAGCCCAAGCCTTCTTCGGGATACCGGAAACACCATATATTTT	CASSPSLLRDTGNTIYF